This T cell receptor (beta chain) was recorded in a study of blood T cell repertoires in COVID-19. This CDR3 is 14 amino acids long. CDR1 and CDR2 (germline): SEHNR, FQNEAQ (reference sequence). V shed 1 base and J shed 7 bases, with 11 bases lying between them. Profiling relied on immunoSEQ multiplex PCR, and the TCRdb table lists in-frame clones only, not all of them. This table has about 140,000 clones, about three quarters appearing once. The clonotype was recovered from an older woman with acute or convalescent COVID-19. The source material was peripheral blood. This sequence joins TRBV7-9 and TRBJ1-5; D gene uncertain. CDR3 amino acids: CASSLDTIAQPQHF. The CDR3 DNA sequence: TGTGCCAGCAGCTTAGACACCATCGCCCAGCCCCAGCATTTT.